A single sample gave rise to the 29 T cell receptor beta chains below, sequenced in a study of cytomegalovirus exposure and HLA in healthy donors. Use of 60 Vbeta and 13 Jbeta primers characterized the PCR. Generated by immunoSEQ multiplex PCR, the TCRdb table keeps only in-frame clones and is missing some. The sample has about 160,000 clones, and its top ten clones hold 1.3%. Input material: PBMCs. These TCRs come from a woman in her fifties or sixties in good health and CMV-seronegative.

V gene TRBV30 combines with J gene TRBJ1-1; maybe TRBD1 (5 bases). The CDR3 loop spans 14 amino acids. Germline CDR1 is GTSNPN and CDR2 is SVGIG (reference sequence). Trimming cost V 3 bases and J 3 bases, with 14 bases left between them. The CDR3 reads CAWRYGHRDTEAFF. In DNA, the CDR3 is TGTGCCTGGAGATACGGACATAGAGACACTGAAGCTTTCTTT.

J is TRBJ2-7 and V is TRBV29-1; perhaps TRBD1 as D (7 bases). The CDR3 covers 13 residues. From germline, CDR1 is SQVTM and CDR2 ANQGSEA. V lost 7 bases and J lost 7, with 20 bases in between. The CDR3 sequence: CSAGWRGQREQYF. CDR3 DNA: TGCAGCGCTGGGTGGAGGGGGCAGAGGGAGCAGTACTTC.

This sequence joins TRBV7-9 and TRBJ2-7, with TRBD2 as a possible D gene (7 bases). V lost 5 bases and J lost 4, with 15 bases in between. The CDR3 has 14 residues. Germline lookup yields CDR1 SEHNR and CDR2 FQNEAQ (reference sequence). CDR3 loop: CASSRRGAGYEQYF. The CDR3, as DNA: TGTGCCAGCAGCCGACGGGGGGCTGGTTACGAGCAGTACTTC.

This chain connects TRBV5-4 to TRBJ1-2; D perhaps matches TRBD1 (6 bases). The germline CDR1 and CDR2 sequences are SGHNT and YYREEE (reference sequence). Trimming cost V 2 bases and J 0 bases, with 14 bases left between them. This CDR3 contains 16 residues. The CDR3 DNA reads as TGTGCCAGCAGCTTCCCGTCCAGGGGCCCTAACTATGGCTACACCTTC. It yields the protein CASSFPSRGPNYGYTF.

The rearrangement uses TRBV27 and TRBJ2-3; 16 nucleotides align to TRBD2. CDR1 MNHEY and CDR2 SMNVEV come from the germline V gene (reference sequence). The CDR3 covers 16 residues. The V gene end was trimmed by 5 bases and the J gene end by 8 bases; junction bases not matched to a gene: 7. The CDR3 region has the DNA TGTGCCAGCAGTCCAGGGACTAGCGGGAGGGGTAGTACGCAGTATTTT. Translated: CASSPGTSGRGSTQYF.

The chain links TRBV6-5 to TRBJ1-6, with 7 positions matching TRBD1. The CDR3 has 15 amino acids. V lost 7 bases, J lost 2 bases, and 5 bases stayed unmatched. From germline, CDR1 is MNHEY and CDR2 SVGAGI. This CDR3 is CASKTGDPYNSPLHF. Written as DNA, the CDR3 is TGTGCCAGCAAAACAGGGGACCCCTATAATTCACCCCTCCACTTT.

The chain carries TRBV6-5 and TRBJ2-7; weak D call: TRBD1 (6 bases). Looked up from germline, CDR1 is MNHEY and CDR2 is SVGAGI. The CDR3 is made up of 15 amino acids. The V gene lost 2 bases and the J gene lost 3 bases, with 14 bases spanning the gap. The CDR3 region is CASSYGTGSGYEQYF. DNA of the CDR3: TGTGCCAGCAGTTACGGTACAGGGTCAGGCTACGAGCAGTACTTC.

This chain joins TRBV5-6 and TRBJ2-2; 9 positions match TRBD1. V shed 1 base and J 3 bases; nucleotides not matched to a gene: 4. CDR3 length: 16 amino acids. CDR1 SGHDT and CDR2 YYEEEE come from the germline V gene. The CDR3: CASSLTTGGDTGELFF. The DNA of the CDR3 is TGTGCCAGCAGCTTGACGACAGGGGGGGACACCGGGGAGCTGTTTTTT.

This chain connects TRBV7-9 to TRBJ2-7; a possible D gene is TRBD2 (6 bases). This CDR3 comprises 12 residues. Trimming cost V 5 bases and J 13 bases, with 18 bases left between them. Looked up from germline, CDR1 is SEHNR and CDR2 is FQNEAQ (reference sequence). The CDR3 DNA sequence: TGTGCCAGCAGCCTATGGGACTTCTCACTCTACTTC. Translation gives CASSLWDFSLYF.

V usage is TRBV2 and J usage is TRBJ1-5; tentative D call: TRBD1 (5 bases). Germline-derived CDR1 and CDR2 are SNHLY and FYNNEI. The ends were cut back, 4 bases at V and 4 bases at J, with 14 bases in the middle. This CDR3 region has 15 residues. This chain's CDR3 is CASSVSTGDNQPQHF. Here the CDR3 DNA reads TGTGCCAGCAGTGTGTCAACAGGCGATAATCAGCCCCAGCATTTT.

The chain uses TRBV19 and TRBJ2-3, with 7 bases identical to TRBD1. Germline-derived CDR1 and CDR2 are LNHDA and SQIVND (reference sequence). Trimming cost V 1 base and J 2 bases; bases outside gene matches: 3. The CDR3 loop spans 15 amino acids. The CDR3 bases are TGTGCCAGTAGTATAGGGACAGGAGACACAGATACGCAGTATTTT. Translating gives CASSIGTGDTDTQYF.

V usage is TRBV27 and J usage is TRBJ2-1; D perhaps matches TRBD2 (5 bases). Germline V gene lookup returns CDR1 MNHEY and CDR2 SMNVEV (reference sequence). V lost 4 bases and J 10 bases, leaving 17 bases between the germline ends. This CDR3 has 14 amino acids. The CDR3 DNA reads TGTGCCAGCAGTTCTCGGAGGCCCGAGGGAGAGCAGTTCTTC. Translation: CASSSRRPEGEQFF.

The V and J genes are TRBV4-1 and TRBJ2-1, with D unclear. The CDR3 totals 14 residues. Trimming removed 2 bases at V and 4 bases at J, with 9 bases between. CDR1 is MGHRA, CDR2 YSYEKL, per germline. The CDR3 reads CASSQSTVYNEQFF. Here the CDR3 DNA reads TGCGCCAGCAGCCAAAGTACAGTTTACAATGAGCAGTTCTTC.

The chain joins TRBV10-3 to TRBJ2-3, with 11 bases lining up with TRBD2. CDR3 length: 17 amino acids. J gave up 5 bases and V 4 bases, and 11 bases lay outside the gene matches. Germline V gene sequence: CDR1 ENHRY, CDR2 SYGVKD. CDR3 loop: CAISGPLAGLAGDTQYF. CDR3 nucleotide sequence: TGTGCCATCAGTGGGCCCTTAGCCGGACTAGCGGGAGATACGCAGTATTTT.

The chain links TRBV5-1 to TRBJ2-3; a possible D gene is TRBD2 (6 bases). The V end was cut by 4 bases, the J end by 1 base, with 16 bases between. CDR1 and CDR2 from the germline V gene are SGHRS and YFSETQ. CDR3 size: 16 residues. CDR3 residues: CASSPGSSGGTDTQYF. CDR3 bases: TGCGCCAGCAGCCCAGGGAGTAGCGGTGGCACAGATACGCAGTATTTT.

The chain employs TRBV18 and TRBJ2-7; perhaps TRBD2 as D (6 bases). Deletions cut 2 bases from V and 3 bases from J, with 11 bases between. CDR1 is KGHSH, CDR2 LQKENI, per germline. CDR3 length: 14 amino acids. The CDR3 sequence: CASSPGRAGYEQYF. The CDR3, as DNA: TGTGCCAGCTCACCAGGTCGAGCGGGCTACGAGCAGTACTTC.

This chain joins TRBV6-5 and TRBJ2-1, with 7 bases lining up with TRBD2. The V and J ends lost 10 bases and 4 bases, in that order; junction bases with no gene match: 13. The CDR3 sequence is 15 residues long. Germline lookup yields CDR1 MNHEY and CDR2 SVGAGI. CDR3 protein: CATSREGQSYNEQFF. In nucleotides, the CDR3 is TGTGCCACCTCTAGGGAGGGGCAGTCGTACAATGAGCAGTTCTTC.

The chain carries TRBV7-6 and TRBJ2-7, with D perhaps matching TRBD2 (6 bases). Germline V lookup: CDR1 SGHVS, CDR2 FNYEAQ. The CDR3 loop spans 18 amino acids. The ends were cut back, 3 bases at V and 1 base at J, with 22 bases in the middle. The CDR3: CASSFLAPNPFRSYEQYF. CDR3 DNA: TGTGCCAGCAGCTTTCTAGCGCCCAACCCTTTTAGGTCCTACGAGCAGTACTTC.

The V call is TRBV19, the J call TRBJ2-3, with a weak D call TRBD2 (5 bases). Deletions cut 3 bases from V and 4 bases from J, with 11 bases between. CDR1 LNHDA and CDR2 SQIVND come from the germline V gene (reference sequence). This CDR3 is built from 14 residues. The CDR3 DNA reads TGTGCCAGTAGTATGGACGGTAGCGCAGATACGCAGTATTTT. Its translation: CASSMDGSADTQYF.

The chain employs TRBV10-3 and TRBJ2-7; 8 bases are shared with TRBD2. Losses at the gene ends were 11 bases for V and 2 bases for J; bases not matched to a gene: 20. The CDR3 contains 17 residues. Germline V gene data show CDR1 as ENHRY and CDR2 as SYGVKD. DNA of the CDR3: TGTGCCCCCAGGGCGGGGGGCCCAAGCGGGAGAGCCTACGAGCAGTACTTC. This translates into CAPRAGGPSGRAYEQYF.

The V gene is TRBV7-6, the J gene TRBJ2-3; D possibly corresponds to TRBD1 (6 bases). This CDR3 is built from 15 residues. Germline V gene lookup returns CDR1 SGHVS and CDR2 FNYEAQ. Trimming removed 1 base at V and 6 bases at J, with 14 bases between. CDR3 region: CASSLGDQQGDTQYF. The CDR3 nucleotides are TGTGCCAGCAGCTTAGGGGACCAGCAGGGGGATACGCAGTATTTT.

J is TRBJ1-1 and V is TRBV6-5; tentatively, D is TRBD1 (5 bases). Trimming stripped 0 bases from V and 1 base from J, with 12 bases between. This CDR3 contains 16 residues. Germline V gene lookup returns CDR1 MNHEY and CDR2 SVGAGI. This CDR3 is CASSYSGGTGNTEAFF. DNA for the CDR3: TGTGCCAGCAGTTACTCGGGGGGGACCGGGAACACTGAAGCTTTCTTT.

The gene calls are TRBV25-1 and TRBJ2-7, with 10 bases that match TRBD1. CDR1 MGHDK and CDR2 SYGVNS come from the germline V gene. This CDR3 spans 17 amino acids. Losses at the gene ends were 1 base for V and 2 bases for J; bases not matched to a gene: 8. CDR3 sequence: CASSESRPGTGAYEQYF. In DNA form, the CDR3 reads TGTGCCAGCAGTGAATCTCGCCCCGGGACAGGGGCCTACGAGCAGTACTTC.

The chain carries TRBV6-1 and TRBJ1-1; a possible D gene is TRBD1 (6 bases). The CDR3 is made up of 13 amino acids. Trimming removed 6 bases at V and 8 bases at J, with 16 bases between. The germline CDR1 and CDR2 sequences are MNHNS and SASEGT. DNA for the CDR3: TGTGCCAGCAGCCAATCACAGGGAGGGGAAGCTTTCTTT. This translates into CASSQSQGGEAFF.

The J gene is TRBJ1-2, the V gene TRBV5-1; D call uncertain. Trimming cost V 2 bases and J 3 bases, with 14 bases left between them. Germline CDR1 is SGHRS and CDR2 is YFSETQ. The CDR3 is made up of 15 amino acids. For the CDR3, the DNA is TGCGCCAGCAGCTTCTCGCCTAATGAGGACTATGGCTACACCTTC. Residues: CASSFSPNEDYGYTF.

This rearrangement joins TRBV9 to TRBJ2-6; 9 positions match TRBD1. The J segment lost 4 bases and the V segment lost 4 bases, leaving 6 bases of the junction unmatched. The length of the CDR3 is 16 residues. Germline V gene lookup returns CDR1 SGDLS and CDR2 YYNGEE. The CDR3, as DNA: TGTGCCAGCAGCCCCCGGGACAGGGCCGGGGCCAACGTCCTGACTTTC. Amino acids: CASSPRDRAGANVLTF.

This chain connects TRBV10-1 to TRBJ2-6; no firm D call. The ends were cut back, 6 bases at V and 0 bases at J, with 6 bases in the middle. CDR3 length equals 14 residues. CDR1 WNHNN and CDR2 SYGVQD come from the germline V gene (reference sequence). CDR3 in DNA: TGCGCCAGCAGCGACTCCTCTGGGGCCAACGTCCTGACTTTC. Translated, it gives CASSDSSGANVLTF.

CDR3 loop: CASSPGQGLSAFF. The CDR3 DNA follows: TGTGCCAGCAGCCCCGGACAGGGTCTATCGGCTTTCTTT. The J gene is TRBJ1-1, the V gene TRBV6-1; 8 nucleotides agree with TRBD1. The germline V gene encodes CDR1 MNHNS and CDR2 SASEGT. This CDR3 region has 13 residues. J gave up 11 bases and V 6 bases, and 11 bases lay outside the gene matches.

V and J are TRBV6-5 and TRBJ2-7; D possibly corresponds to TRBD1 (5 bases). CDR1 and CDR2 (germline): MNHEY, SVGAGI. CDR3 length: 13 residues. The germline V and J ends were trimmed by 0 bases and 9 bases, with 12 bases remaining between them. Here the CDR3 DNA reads TGTGCCAGCAGTTACTCATCAGGGCTGTGGCAGTACTTC. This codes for CASSYSSGLWQYF.